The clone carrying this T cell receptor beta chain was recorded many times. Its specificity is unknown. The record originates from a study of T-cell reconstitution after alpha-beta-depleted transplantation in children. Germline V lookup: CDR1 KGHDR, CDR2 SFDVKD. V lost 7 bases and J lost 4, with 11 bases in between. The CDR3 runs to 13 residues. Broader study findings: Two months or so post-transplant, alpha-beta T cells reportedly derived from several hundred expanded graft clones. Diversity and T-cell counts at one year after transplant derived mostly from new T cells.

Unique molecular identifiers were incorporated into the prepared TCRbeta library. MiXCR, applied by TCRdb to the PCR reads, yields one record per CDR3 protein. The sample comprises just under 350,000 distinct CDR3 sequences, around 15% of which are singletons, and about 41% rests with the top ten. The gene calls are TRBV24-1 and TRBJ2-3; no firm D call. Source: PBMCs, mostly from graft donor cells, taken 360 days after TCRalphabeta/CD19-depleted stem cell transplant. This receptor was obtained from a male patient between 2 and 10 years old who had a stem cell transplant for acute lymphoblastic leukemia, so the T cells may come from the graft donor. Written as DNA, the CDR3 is TGTGCCACCAGCGCCCCATTCCCAGATACGCAGTATTTT. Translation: CATSAPFPDTQYF.